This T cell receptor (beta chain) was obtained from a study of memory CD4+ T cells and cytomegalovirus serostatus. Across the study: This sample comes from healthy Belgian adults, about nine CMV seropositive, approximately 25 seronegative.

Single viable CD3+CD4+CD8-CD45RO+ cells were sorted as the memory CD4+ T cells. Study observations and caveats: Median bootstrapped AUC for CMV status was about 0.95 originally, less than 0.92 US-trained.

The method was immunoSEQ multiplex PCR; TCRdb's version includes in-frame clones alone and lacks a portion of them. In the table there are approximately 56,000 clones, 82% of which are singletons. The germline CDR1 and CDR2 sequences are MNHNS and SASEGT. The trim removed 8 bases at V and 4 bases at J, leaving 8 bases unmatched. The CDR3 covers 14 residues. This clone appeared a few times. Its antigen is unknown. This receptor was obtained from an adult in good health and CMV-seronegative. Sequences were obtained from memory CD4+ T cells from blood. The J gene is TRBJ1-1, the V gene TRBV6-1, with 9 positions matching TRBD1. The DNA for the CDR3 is TGTGCCAGCTGCCGGGACAGGGCTCGCACTGAAGCTTTCTTT. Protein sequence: CASCRDRARTEAFF.